This entry concerns a single T cell receptor beta chain. Its antigen is currently unknown. PCR involved 60 Vbeta and 13 Jbeta primers. Only in-frame clones appear in the TCRdb table, and some are missing; sequencing was by immunoSEQ multiplex PCR. The table lists nearly 200,000 clones, approximately 78% of them singletons. The entry originates in a study of cytomegalovirus exposure and HLA in healthy donors. Whole-study context: For the approximately 360 genotyped donors, over 80% fell within the Caucasian-associated ancestry cluster.

V lost 6 bases and J lost 6, with 21 bases in between. Germline values: CDR1 SGHRS, CDR2 YFSETQ. The CDR3 consists of 16 residues. Findings and limits, study-wide: The study put roughly 160 TCR beta chains on its list as cytomegalovirus-associated. Most TCR sequences showed up rarely, but some public TCRs showed up in many donors.

Sequenced input: PBMCs. This TCR was recovered from a woman aged 50 to 65 in good health and CMV-seropositive. The chain combines TRBV5-1 with TRBJ2-2; D possibly corresponds to TRBD1 (7 bases). The CDR3, as DNA: TGCGCCAGCACCCCCACGGCAGGGGGGTACCCCGGGGAGCTGTTTTTT. Protein sequence: CASTPTAGGYPGELFF.